This TCR beta chain came from a study of regulatory T cells in long-lasting Graves disease. The CDR3 covers 13 residues. Germline lookup yields CDR1 MGHRA and CDR2 YSYEKL. V was clipped by 5 bases and J by 6 bases, with 11 bases between them. Time point here: newly diagnosed GD, antithyroid drugs for less than 3 months. There was RNA extracted from PBMCs, and the TCR library was made from it. Whole-study results and caveats: Newly diagnosed disease favored TRBV20-1 and TRBJ2-1 over persistent disease. Persistent Graves' cases showed lower TCR diversity than newly diagnosed cases.

This clonotype was seen more than once but under ten times. Its antigen is unidentified. Arm-PCR of CDR3 regions with iRepertoire HTBI primers generated TCR beta libraries. Each CDR3 protein gets one entry after TCRdb re-called the multiplex PCR reads with MiXCR. The table shows hundreds of thousands of distinct CDR3 sequences, with 16% occurring only once. This same sample was also part of a study on T cells in Graves' hyperthyroidism and ophthalmopathy.

This sequence was found in a middle-aged man with Graves disease. The chain recombines TRBV4-1 with TRBJ1-3, with unresolved D. Material: peripheral blood mononuclear cells (PBMCs), obtained at new diagnosis, from a patient treated with antithyroid drugs. The CDR3 nucleotides read TGCGCCAGCAGCATGGACCTTTTAAACACCATATATTTT. Amino acids: CASSMDLLNTIYF.